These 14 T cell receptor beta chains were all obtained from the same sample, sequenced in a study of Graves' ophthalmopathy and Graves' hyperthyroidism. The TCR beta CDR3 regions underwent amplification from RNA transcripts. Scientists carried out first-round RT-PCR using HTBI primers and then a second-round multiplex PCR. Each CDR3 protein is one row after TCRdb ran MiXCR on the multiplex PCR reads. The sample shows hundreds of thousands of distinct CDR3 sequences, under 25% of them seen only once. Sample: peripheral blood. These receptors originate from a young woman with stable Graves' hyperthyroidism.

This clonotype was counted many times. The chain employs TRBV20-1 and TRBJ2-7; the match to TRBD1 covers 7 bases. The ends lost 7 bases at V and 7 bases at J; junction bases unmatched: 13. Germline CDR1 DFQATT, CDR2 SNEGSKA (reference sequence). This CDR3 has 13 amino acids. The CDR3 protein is CSVGAGGFREQYF. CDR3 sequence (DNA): TGCAGTGTGGGGGCAGGGGGATTTAGAGAGCAGTACTTC.

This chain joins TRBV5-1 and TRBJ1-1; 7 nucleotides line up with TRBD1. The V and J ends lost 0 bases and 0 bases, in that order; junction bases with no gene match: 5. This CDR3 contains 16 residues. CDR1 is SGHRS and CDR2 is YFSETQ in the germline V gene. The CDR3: CASSLVTGRLNTEAFF. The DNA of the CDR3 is TGCGCCAGCAGCTTGGTGACAGGGAGGTTGAACACTGAAGCTTTCTTT.

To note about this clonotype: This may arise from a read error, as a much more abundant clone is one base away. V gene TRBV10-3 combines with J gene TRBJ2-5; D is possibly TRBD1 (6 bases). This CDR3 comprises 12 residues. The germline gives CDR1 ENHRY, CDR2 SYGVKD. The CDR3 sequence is CAAGQYEETRYF. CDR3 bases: TGTGCCGCCGGACAGTATGAAGAGACCCGGTACTTC.

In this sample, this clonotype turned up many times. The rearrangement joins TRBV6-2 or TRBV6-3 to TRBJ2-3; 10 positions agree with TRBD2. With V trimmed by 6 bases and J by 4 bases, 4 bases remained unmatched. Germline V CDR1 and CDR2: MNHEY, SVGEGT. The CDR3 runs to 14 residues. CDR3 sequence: CASRLAGRSDTQYF. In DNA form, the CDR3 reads TGTGCCAGCAGACTAGCGGGAAGGTCAGATACGCAGTATTTT.

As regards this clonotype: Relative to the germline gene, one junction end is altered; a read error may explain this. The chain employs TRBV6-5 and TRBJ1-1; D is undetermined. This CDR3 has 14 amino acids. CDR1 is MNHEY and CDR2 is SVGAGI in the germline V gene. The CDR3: CASSYRVGNTDAFF. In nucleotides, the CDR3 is TGTGCCAGCAGTTACCGGGTAGGGAACACTGATGCTTTCTTT.

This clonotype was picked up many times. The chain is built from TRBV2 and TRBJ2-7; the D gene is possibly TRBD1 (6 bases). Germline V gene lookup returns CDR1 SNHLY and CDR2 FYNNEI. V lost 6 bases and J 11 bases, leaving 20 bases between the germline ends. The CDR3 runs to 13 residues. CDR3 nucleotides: TGTGCCAGCAGCAAGACAGGACCTACGAGCAAGTACTTC. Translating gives CASSKTGPTSKYF.

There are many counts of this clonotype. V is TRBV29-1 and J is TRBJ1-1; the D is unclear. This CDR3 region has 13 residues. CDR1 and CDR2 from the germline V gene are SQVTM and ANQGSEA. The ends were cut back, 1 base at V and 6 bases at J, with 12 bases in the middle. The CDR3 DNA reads TGCAGCGTTGAAGCCTTACGGGTGGCTGAAGCTTTCTTT. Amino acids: CSVEALRVAEAFF.

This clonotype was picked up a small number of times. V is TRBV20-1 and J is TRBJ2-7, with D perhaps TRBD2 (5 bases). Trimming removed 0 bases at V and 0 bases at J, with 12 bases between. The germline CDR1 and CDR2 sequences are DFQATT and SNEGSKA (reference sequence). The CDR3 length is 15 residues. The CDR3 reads CSARDPGLSSYEQYF. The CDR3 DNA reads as TGCAGTGCTAGAGATCCCGGACTTAGCTCCTACGAGCAGTACTTC.

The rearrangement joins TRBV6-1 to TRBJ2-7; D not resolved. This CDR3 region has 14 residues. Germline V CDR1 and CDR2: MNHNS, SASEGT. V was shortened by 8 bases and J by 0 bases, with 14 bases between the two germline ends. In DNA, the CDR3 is TGTGCCAGCTATGGTCGCAGGAGCTCCTACGAGCAGTACTTC. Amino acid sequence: CASYGRRSSYEQYF.

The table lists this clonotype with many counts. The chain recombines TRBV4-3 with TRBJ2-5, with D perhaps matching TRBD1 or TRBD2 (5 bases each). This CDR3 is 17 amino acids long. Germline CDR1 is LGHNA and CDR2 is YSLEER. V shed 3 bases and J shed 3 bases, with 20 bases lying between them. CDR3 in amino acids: CASSHTPGPSGKETQYF. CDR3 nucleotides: TGCGCCAGCAGCCACACTCCGGGACCTTCTGGAAAAGAGACCCAGTACTTC.

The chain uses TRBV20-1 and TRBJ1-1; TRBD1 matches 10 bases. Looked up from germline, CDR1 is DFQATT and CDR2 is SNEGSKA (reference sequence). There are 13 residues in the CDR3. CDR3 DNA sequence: TGCGTGTCGACAGGGGGCTGGGGATTTGAAGCTTTCTTT. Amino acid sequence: CVSTGGWGFEAFF.

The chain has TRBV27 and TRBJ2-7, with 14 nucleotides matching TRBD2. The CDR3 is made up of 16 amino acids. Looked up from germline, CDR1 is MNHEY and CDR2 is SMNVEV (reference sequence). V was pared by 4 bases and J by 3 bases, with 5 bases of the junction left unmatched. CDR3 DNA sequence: TGTGCCAGCAGTTACCAAGGGACTAGCGGGAGCTACGAGCAGTACTTC. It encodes CASSYQGTSGSYEQYF.

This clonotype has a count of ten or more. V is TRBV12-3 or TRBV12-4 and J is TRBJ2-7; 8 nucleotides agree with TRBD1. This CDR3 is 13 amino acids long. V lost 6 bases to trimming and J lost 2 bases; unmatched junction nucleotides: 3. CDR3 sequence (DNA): TGTGCCAGCAGCCGGACAGGGCCCTACGAGCAGTACTTC. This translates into CASSRTGPYEQYF.

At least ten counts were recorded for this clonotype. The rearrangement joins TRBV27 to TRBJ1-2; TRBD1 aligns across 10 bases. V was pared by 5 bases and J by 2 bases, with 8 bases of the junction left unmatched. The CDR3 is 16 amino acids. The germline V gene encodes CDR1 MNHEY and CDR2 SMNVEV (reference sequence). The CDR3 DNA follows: TGTGCCAGCAGTAACGGACCGGGACAGGGGAACTATGGCTACACCTTC. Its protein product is CASSNGPGQGNYGYTF.